This T cell receptor beta chain was sequenced during a study of blood T cell repertoires in COVID-19. Trimming cost V 4 bases and J 3 bases, with 19 bases left between them. The CDR3 covers 16 residues. CDR1 is SGHRS, CDR2 YFSETQ, per germline. The participants were between 18 and 89 years old and came from 20 to 30 US areas. Self-reported history from a screening survey and questionnaire set each donor's cohort. In the source study's methods: Reference gene primer amplification in the assay estimated nucleated cell counts. The repertoire was sequenced with immunoSEQ multiplex PCR; TCRdb's copy has only in-frame clones and lacks some. D and trimming were read from the DNA, whereas the V and J calls and clone size are those reported in that table. The sample includes hundreds of thousands of clones, 80% to 90% of them seen just once.

This receptor was taken from a woman aged 18 to 35 who had recovered from COVID-19. The source material was PBMCs or T cells enriched from blood (not recorded which). The chain combines TRBV5-1 with TRBJ1-1; maybe TRBD1 (6 bases). The CDR3 bases are TGCGCCAGCAGCCGCATACCAAATGAGGGGGACACTGAAGCTTTCTTT. Protein: CASSRIPNEGDTEAFF. Filled out from reference TRBV5-1 and TRBJ1-1, the complete variable domain reads KAGVTQTPRYLIKTRGQQVTLSCSPISGHRSVSWYQQTPGQGLQFLFEYFSETQRNKGNFPGRFSGRQFSNSRSEMNVSTLELGDSALYLCASSRIPNEGDTEAFFGQGTRLTVV.